The clone carrying this T cell receptor (beta chain) was seen just once. Its cognate antigen is unknown. This sample also contains other DNA sequences that code for the same CDR3. Trimming left V 0 bases short and J 4 bases short, with 10 bases between. Germline V gives CDR1 SGHRS, CDR2 YFSETQ. The CDR3 is made up of 14 amino acids. Libraries were prepared by immunoSEQ multiplex PCR; TCRdb keeps only in-frame clonotypes and omits some of them. This table has 2 million to 2.5 million clones, around 90% appearing once. All donors were Caucasian adults living in Nashville, Tennessee. This specimen comes from a study of shared clonotypes between healthy human individuals. Points from the study as a whole: Naive subsets tended to show greater estimated richness than memory subsets.

The chain employs TRBV5-1 and TRBJ1-2; D possibly corresponds to TRBD1 (6 bases). The sequenced sample consisted of naive CD4+ T cells from PBMCs. Specified subset: CD45RA+ positively selected. The TCR sequence derives from a man between 18 and 35 years old in good health. Some clones in this sample may be carry-over from other donors' samples. The CDR3 nucleotides are TGCGCCAGCAGCTTGGGGCAGGGGATCTATGGCTACACCTTC. Amino acid sequence: CASSLGQGIYGYTF.